The 8 T cell receptor beta chains presented below share a single source sample, sequenced in a study of blood T cell repertoires in COVID-19. Libraries were prepared by immunoSEQ multiplex PCR; TCRdb keeps only in-frame clonotypes and omits some of them. The sample carries some 300,000 clones, 70% to 90% recorded once. Material for sequencing was PBMCs or T cells enriched from blood (not recorded which). The receptors were gathered from a woman aged 55-70 years in a cohort exposed to, infected with or recovered from COVID-19 (not recorded which).

The chain recombines TRBV6-5 with TRBJ1-4; no clear D. The CDR3 loop spans 15 amino acids. V gave up 5 bases and J gave up 6 bases, with 16 bases separating them. CDR1 is MNHEY, CDR2 SVGAGI, per germline. DNA of the CDR3: TGTGCCAGCAGTCGCAGTCGGGTCTCCTATGAAAAACTGTTTTTT. Encoded protein: CASSRSRVSYEKLFF.

The V and J genes are TRBV19 and TRBJ2-3; 7 bases line up with TRBD2. Looked up from germline, CDR1 is LNHDA and CDR2 is SQIVND (reference sequence). Trimming removed 9 bases from V and 4 bases from J; junction bases left unmatched: 7. This CDR3 spans 13 amino acids. This CDR3 is CASGRKVPDTQYF. The CDR3 nucleotides read TGTGCCAGCGGGAGGAAGGTACCAGATACGCAGTATTTT.

J is TRBJ2-7 and V is TRBV5-1; 7 positions agree with TRBD2. This CDR3 has 14 residues. Germline V gene lookup returns CDR1 SGHRS and CDR2 YFSETQ. J gave up 2 bases and V 0 bases, and 2 bases lay outside the gene matches. The DNA of the CDR3 is TGCGCCAGCAGCTTGGGGGGACTAACCTACGAGCAGTACTTC. It encodes CASSLGGLTYEQYF.

The V gene is TRBV7-9, the J gene TRBJ1-1, with D possibly being TRBD1 (6 bases). Germline CDR1 and CDR2: SEHNR and FQNEAQ (reference sequence). This CDR3 has 15 amino acids. Trimming took 3 bases from V and 5 from J, leaving 16 bases between them. The CDR3 here is CASSFVVGRGTEAFF. The CDR3 bases are TGTGCCAGCAGCTTTGTGGTGGGGAGGGGGACTGAAGCTTTCTTT.

This sequence joins TRBV13 and TRBJ2-5; 8 nucleotides line up with TRBD2. This CDR3 contains 18 residues. From germline, CDR1 is PRHDT and CDR2 FYEKMQ (reference sequence). The J segment lost 1 base and the V segment lost 5 bases, leaving 15 bases of the junction unmatched. The CDR3 protein is CASSPGLAGKPTQETQYF. Written as DNA, the CDR3 is TGTGCCAGCAGCCCCGGACTAGCAGGCAAGCCCACCCAAGAGACCCAGTACTTC.

V usage is TRBV24-1 and J usage is TRBJ2-4; TRBD1 matches 8 bases. V shed 2 bases and J 3 bases; nucleotides not matched to a gene: 11. Germline CDR1 is KGHDR and CDR2 is SFDVKD. There are 18 residues in the CDR3. In DNA form, the CDR3 reads TGTGCCACCAGTGATTCAGAGGGCAGGGGGCCTGGCAAAAACATTCAGTACTTC. It encodes CATSDSEGRGPGKNIQYF.

This clone was observed once. This chain links TRBV13 with TRBJ2-7; D gene unclear. Germline values: CDR1 PRHDT, CDR2 FYEKMQ (reference sequence). The V end was cut by 6 bases, the J end by 1 base, with 16 bases between. This CDR3 contains 15 residues. The CDR3 sequence: CASSPGRLRSYEQYF. CDR3 bases: TGTGCCAGCAGTCCAGGCCGGTTGAGATCCTACGAGCAGTACTTC.

In the case of this clone: Relative to the germline gene, one junction end is altered; a read error may explain this. DNA of the CDR3: TGTGCTAGCAGCTCCAACCTAAATCAGCCCCAGCATTTT. It specifies CASSSNLNQPQHF. The gene calls are TRBV7-7 and TRBJ1-5; D is unresolved. The germline gives CDR1 SSHAT, CDR2 FNYEAQ (reference sequence). This CDR3 is 13 amino acids long.